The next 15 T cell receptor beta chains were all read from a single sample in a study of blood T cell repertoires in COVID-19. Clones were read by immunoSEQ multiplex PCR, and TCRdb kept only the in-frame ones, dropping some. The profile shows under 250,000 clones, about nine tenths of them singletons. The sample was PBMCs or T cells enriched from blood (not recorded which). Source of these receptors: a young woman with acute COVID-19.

CDR3 in amino acids: CASSPEGGYLAGGYEQYF. The CDR3 DNA sequence: TGTGCCAGCAGCCCCGAGGGTGGGTACCTAGCGGGGGGTTACGAGCAGTACTTC. The V call is TRBV7-2, the J call TRBJ2-7; 11 nucleotides align to TRBD2. This CDR3 contains 18 residues. Germline CDR1 reads SGHTA; CDR2 reads FQGNSA. The ends lost 5 bases at V and 4 bases at J; junction bases unmatched: 16.

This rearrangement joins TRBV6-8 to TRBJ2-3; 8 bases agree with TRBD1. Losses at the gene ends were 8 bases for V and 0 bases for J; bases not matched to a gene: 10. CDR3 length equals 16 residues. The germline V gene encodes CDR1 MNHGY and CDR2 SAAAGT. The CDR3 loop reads CASYNPRTGSTDTQYF. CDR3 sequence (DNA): TGTGCCAGCTATAATCCCCGGACAGGGAGCACAGATACGCAGTATTTT.

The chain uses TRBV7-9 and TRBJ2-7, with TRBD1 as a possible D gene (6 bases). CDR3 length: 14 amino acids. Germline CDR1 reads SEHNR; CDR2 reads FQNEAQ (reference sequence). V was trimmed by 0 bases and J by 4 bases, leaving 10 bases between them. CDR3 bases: TGTGCCAGCAGCTTAGCTCAGGGGCCGTACGAGCAGTACTTC. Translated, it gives CASSLAQGPYEQYF.

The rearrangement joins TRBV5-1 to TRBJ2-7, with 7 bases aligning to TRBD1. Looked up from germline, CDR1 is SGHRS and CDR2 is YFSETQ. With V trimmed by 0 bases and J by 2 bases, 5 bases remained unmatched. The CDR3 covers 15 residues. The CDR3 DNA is TGCGCCAGCAGCTTGGGGACAGGAGTTCCCTACGAGCAGTACTTC. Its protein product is CASSLGTGVPYEQYF. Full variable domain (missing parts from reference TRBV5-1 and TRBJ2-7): KAGVTQTPRYLIKTRGQQVTLSCSPISGHRSVSWYQQTPGQGLQFLFEYFSETQRNKGNFPGRFSGRQFSNSRSEMNVSTLELGDSALYLCASSLGTGVPYEQYFGPGTRLTVT.

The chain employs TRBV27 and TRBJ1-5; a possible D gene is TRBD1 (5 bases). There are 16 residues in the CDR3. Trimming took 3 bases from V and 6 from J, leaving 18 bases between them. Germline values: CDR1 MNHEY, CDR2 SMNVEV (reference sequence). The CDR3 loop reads CASSLLGPGIIQPQHF. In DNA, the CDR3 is TGTGCCAGCAGTTTGCTCGGCCCAGGGATTATTCAGCCCCAGCATTTT.

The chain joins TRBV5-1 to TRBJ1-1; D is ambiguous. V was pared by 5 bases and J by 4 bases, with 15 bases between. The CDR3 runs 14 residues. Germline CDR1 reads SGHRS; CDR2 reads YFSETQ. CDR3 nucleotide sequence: TGCGCCAGCAGGGGCGAGCTGCGGGGCACTGAAGCTTTCTTT. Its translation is CASRGELRGTEAFF.

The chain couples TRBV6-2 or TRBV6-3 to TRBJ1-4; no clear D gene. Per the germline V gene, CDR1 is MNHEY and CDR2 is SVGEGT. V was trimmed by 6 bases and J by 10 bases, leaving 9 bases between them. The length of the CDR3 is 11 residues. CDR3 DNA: TGTGCCAGCAGCCTGGCTGGAAAACTGTTTTTT. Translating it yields CASSLAGKLFF.

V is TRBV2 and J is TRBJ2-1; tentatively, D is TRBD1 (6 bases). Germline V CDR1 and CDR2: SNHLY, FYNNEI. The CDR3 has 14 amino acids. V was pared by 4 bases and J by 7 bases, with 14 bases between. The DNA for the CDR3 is TGTGCCAGCAGTGTGGGGCAGGGGCGAAATGAGCAGTTCTTC. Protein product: CASSVGQGRNEQFF.

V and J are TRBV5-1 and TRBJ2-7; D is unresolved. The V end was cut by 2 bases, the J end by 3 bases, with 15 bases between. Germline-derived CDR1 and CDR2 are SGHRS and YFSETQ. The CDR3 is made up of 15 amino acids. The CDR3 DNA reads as TGCGCCAGCAGCTTCAATCCCGAGACACTCTACGAGCAGTACTTC. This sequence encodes CASSFNPETLYEQYF.

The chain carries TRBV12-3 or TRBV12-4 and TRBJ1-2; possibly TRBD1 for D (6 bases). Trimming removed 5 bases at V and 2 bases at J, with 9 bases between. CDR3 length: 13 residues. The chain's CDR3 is CASSADSNYGYTF. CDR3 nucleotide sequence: TGTGCCAGCAGTGCGGACAGCAACTATGGCTACACCTTC.

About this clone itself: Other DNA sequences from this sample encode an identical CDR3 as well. The CDR3 DNA sequence: TGTGCCAGCAGTTTGGCGGGGGGCCCCTACAATGAGCAGTTCTTC. Translated, it gives CASSLAGGPYNEQFF. This chain connects TRBV27 to TRBJ2-1; TRBD2 matches at 8 bases. The germline V gene has CDR1 MNHEY and CDR2 SMNVEV (reference sequence). V was pared by 3 bases and J by 2 bases, with 3 bases of the junction left unmatched. The CDR3 consists of 15 residues.

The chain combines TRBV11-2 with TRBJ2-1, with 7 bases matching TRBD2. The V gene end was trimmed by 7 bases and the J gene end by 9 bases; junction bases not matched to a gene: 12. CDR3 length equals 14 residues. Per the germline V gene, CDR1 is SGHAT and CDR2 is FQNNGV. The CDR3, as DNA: TGTGCCAGCACCATGAGAGTCAGCGGGGTTGAGCAGTTCTTC. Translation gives CASTMRVSGVEQFF.

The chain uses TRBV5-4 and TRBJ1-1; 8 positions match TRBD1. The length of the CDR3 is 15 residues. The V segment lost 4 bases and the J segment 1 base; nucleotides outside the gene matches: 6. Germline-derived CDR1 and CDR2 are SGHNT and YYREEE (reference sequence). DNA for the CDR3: TGTGCCAGCAGCCCCAACAGGGGGGGGAACACTGAAGCTTTCTTT. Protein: CASSPNRGGNTEAFF. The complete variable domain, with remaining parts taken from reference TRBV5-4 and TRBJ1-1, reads ETGVTQSPTHLIKTRGQQVTLRCSSQSGHNTVSWYQQALGQGPQFIFQYYREEENGRGNFPPRFSGLQFPNYSSELNVNALELDDSALYLCASSPNRGGNTEAFFGQGTRLTVV.

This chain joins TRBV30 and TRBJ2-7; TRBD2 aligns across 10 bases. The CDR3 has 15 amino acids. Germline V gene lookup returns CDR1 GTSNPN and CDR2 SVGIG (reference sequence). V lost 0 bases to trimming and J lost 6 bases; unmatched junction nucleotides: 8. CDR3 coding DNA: TGTGCCTGGAGTGTACTGGTTAGCGGGGGGAGCGAGCAGTACTTC. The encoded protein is CAWSVLVSGGSEQYF.

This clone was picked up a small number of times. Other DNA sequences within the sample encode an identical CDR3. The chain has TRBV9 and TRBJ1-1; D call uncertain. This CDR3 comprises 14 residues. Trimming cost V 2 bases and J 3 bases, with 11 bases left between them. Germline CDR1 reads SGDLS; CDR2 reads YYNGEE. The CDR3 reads CASSVEGVDTEAFF. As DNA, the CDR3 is TGTGCCAGCAGCGTTGAGGGCGTGGACACTGAAGCTTTCTTT.